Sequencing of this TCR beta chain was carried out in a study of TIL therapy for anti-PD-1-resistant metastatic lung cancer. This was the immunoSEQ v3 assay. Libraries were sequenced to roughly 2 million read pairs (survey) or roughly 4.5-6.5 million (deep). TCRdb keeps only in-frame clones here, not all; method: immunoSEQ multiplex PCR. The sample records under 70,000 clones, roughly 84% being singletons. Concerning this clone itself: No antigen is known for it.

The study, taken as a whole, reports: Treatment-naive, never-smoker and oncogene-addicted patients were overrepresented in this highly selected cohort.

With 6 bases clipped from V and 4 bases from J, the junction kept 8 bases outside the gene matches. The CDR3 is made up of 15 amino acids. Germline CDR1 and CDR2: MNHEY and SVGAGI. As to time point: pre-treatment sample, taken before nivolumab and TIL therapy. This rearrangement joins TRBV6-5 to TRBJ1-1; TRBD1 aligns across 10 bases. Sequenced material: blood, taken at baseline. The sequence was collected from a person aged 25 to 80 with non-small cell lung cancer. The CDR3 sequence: CASSRTGGMSTEAFF. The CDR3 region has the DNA TGTGCCAGCAGCCGGACAGGGGGTATGAGCACTGAAGCTTTCTTT.